This T cell receptor (beta chain) was sequenced in a study of molecular identifiers for immune sequencing clone quantification. This CDR3 has 14 residues. Germline V gene lookup returns CDR1 SEHNR and CDR2 FQNEAQ (reference sequence). V gave up 3 bases and J gave up 3 bases; unmatched junction bases: 4. A single record per CDR3 protein comes from TCRdb applying MiXCR to the PCR reads. Here the sample spans about 640,000 distinct CDR3 sequences, nearly 20% being singletons. With regard to this clonotype: Its specificity is not known. Since a much larger clone is just one base distant, this may be a read error. This likely comes from a read error, as the CDR3 has no conserved phenylalanine or tryptophan at its end.

General study points: Shared barcodes on identical TCR molecules could underestimate the sizes of highly expanded clones. Clones that exceeded 20 RNA copies held over 98% of effector molecules, yet under 1% in naive cells.

CD8+CD4-CCR7+CD45RA+ cells were sorted as naive CD8 T cells. The chain uses TRBV7-9 and TRBJ2-7, with TRBD1 matching over 8 bases. The receptor comes from a human donor in good health. Some libraries in this study had Jurkat cell RNA spiked in. The sequenced sample was naive CD8+ T cells from blood, with Jurkat cell RNA spiked in. Noted subset: FACS-sorted CD8+CD4-CCR7+CD45RA+ naive T cells. In DNA, the CDR3 is TGTGCCAGCAGCTTGGACAGGGTGTTCTACGAGCAGTACTCC. Translation: CASSLDRVFYEQYS.